The sample holds a few counts of the clone carrying this TCR beta chain. Germline CDR1 SGHAT, CDR2 FQNNGV. Trimming removed 2 bases at V and 1 base at J, with 23 bases between. CDR3 length: 20 amino acids. This sample was taken from a study of spatial heterogeneity in lung cancer. TCRdb redid the calling of the 5' RACE reads with MiXCR, one entry per CDR3 protein. The sample holds 45,000 to 65,000 distinct CDR3 sequences; roughly 7% are singletons and the top ten take 35%. Time point meaning: blood at routine non-recurrence follow-up after resection. The sequenced material consisted of unsorted whole RNA from tumor, nontumor lung or frozen PBMC.

This TCR derives from a female donor with early-stage non-small cell lung cancer. Sequencing was performed on PBMCs, taken at follow-up. This chain joins TRBV11-2 and TRBJ2-2; D is unclear. CDR3 sequence reads: CASSLRIGNPSMGNTGELFF. For the CDR3, the DNA is TGTGCCAGCAGCTTACGTATCGGTAACCCATCCATGGGGAACACCGGGGAGCTGTTTTTT.